This T cell receptor (beta chain) was captured in a study of monozygotic twins with inflammatory bowel disease. Study-level findings and limits: A reduction in TCRbeta diversity (inverse Simpson) was seen in IBD patients relative to healthy co-twins. Healthy twins showed more clonotype sharing with others than IBD patients, especially patients with disease activity.

Regarding this clonotype: Its antigen remains unknown.

The CDR3 extends over 15 amino acids. Germline V gene lookup returns CDR1 SGDLS and CDR2 YYNGEE. The study subjected TCRalpha and TCRbeta cDNA to two nested PCRs of approximately 16 and 9 cycles. Using the 5' RACE reads, TCRdb records one entry per CDR3 protein without DNA. This sample's clone table lists 330,000 or so distinct CDR3 sequences. After skipping T cell sorting, the authors isolated total RNA from whole blood. The chain uses TRBV9 and TRBJ2-3; TCRdb picks TRBD2, but there is no DNA to check that call. The source is a human donor with ulcerative colitis or Crohn's disease, or a healthy co-twin of an affected twin (not recorded which). The sample consisted of blood. The CDR3 loop reads CASSVEAGGPDTQYF.